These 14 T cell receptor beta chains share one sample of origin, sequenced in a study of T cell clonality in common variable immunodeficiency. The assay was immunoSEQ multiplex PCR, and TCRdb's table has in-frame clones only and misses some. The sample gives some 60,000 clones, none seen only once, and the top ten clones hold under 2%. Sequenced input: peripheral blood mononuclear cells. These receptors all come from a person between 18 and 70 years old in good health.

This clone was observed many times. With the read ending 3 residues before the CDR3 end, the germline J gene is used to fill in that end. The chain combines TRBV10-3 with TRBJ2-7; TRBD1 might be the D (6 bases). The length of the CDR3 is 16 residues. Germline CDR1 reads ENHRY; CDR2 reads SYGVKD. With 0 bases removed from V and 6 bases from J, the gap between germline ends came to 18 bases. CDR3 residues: CAISESGPQGRPEQYF. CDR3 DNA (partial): TGTGCCATCAGTGAGTCCGGACCACAGGGACGCCCCGAG.

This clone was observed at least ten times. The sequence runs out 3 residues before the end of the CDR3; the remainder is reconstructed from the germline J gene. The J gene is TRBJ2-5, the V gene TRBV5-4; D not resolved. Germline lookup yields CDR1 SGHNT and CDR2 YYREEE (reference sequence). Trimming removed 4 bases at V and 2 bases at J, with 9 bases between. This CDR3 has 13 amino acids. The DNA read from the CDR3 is TGTGCCAGCAGCCCCTATTGGCAAGAGACC. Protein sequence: CASSPYWQET. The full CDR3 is CASSPYWQETQYF.

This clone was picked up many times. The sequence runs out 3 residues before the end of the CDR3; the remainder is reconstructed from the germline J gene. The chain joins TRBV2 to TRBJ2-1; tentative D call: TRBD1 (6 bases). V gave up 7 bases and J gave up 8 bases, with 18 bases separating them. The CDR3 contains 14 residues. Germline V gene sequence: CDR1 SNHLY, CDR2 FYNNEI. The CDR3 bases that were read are TGTGCCAGCACCAGGGGAACTTCCGGCTATGAG. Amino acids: CASTRGTSGYE. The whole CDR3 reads CASTRGTSGYEQFF.

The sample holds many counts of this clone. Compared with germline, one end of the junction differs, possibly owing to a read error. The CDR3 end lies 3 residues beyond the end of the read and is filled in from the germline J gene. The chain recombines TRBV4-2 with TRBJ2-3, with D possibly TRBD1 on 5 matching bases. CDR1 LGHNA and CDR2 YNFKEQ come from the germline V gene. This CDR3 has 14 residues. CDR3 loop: CASSQGATPDTQYF. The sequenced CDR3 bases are TGCGCCAGCAGCCAAGGGGCGACGCCAGATACG.

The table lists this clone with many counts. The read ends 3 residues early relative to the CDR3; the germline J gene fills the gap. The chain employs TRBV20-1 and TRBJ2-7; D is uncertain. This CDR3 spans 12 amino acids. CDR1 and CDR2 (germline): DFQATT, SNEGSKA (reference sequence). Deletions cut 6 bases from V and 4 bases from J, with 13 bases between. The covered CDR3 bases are TGCAGTGCCAGTCTGGGCCCTTACGAG. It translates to CSASLGPYE. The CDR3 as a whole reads CSASLGPYEQYF.

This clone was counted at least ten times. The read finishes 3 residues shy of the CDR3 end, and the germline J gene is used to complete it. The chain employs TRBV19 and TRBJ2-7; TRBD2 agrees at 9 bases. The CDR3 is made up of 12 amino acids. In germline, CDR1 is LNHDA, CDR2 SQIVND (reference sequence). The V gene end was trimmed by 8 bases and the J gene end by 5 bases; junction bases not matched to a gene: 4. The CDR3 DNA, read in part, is TGTGCCAGTGGTAGCGGGAGCCACGAG. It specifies CASGSGSHE. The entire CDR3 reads CASGSGSHEQYF.

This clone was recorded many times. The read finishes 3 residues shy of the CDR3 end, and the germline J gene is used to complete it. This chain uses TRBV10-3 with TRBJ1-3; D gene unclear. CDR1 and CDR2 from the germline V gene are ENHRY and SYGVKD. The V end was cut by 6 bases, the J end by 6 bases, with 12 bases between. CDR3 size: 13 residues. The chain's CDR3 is CAIRDPGENTIYF. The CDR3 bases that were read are TGTGCCATCAGAGACCCAGGCGAAAACACC.

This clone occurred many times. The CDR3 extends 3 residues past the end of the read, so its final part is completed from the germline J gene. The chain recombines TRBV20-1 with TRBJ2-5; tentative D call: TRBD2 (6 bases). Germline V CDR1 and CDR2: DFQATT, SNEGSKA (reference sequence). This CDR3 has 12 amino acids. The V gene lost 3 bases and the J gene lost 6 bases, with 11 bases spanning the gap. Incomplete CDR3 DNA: TGCAGTGCTAGTCGCGGGGACCAGACC. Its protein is CSASRGDQT. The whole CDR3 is CSASRGDQTQYF.

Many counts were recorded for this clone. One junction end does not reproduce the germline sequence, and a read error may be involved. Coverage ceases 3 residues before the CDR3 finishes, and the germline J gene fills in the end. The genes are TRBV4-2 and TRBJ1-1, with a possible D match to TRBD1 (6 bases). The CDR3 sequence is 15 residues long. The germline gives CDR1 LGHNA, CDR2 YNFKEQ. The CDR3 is CASTVFAGARTEAFF. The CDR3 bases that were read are TGCGCCAGCACCGTCTTCGCGGGGGCGCGAACTGAA.

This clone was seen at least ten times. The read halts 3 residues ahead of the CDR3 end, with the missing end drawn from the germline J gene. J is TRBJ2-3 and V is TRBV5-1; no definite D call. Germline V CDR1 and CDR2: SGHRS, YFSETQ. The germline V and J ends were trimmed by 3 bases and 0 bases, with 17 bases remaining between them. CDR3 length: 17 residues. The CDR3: CASSYTPAVISTDTQYF. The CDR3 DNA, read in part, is TGCGCCAGCAGCTATACACCCGCGGTCATAAGCACAGATACG.

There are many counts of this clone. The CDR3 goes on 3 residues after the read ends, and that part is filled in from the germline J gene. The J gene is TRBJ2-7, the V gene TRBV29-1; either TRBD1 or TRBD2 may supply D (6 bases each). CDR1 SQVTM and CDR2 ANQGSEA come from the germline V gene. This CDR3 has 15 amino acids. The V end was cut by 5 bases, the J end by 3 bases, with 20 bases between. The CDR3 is CSVTPRGTPSYEQYF. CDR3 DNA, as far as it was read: TGCAGCGTTACACCACGCGGGACACCTAGCTACGAG.

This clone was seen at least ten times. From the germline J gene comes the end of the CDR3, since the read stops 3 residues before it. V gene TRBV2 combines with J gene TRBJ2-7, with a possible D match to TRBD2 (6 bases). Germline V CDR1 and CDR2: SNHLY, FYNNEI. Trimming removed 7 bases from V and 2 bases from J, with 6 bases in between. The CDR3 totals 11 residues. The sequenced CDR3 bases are TGTGCCAGCACTAGCGCCTACGAG. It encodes CASTSAYE. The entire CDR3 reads CASTSAYEQYF.

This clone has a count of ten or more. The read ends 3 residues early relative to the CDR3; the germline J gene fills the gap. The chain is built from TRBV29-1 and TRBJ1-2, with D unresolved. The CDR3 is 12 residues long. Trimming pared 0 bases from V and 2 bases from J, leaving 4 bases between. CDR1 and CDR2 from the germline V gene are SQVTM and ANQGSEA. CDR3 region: CSVEEGNYGYTF. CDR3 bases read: TGCAGCGTTGAAGAAGGGAACTATGGC.

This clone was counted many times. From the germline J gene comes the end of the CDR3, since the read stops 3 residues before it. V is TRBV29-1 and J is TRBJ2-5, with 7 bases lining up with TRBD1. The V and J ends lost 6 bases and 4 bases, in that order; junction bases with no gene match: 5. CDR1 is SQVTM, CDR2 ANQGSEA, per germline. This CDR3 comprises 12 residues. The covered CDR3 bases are TGCAGCGTCGCACAGGGGAGAGAGACC. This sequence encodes CSVAQGRET. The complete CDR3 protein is CSVAQGRETQYF.